This note documents a single TCR beta chain sequence. Its antigen is as yet unknown. The record originates from a study of shared clonotypes between healthy human individuals. Several immunoSEQ plates held equal portions of the genomic DNA taken from each subset. TCRdb's table, derived via immunoSEQ multiplex PCR, lists solely in-frame clones and lacks some. The top ten hold 1.8% of the sample, which has about 670,000 clones, roughly 70% seen once. Broader study findings: Sampling used blood alone; tissue repertoires probably differ. Several donors held about 5% of naive CD4 clonotypes in common.

The junction had 4 bases not matched to a gene; V was cut back by 1 base and J by 9 bases. This CDR3 is built from 16 residues. The germline V gene encodes CDR1 SGHVS and CDR2 FNYEAQ. The receptor's source is a woman in her 30s in good health. V usage is TRBV7-6 and J usage is TRBJ2-1, with 15 bases aligning to TRBD2. The sequenced sample was memory CD4+ T cells sorted from blood. Subset given: CD45RA-negative fraction. The CDR3 bases are TGTGCCAGCAGCTTAGTCCGGACTAGCGGGAGGGTTGAGCAGTTCTTC. Translation: CASSLVRTSGRVEQFF.